This TCR beta chain was recovered during a study of blood T cells in healthy people across ages (dated by TCRdb to between 2015 and 2017). Regarding the complete study: In model experiments, template switching captured about one uniquely barcoded TCR beta cDNA molecule for every two T cells. Using deep sequencing normalized with unique cDNA molecular identifiers, the study measured how TCR beta repertoire diversity changes with age. The donors were split into four age groups: young (average 16 years), middle-aged (roughly 39), aged (approximately 60) and long-lived (roughly 86). To avoid experimental bias, donors of different ages were distributed randomly across sequencing lanes. Using the same blood draw, the study looked at two additional independent replicas of 1 million unique cDNA reads for two donors, one aged 18 to 30 and the other aged 80 or older. Overall study results and their limits: As age increased, observed TCR beta diversity per million T cells dropped in a roughly linear way, and a significant reduction was already evident by age around 41. Donor CMV infection status was unknown, potentially confounding age-related changes in expanded clonotypes. Compared with the aged group, the long-lived group had more naive CD4+ T cells, fewer expanded clones and increased TCR diversity, a pattern suggesting age selection. Bulk unsorted PBMC profiling prevented conclusive comparison of naive and antigen-experienced compartments. Total diversity estimates from one million sequenced T cells were considered lower bounds and underestimates. The percentage of naive T cells measured by flow cytometry correlated strongly with observed TCR beta diversity.

In the case of this clonotype: Its antigen remains unidentified. Base qualities are not recorded, but no much larger clone differs from it by a single base.

CDR1 and CDR2, looked up from the germline V gene, are SGHNT and YENEEA. Ends trimmed: V by 1 base, J by 8 bases; bases unmatched to a gene: 9. Its CDR3 holds 17 amino acids, cysteine through phenylalanine. Only the CDR3 region is kept as DNA, spanning 51 bases read in frame from base 1. Receptor amplification or capture employed 5' RACE. Instrument used: Illumina HiSeq 2500. The second PCR ran for about 6 to 12 cycles and used a J-beta primer mix along with a sample-barcoded 5' primer. A template-switch 5' adaptor carrying 12 random nucleotides introduced a unique molecular identifier onto each TCR beta cDNA molecule. At least 3 million CDR3-containing paired-end reads were obtained from each sample. All of the RNA was converted into first-strand cDNA using the Mint cDNA synthesis kit, with a TRBC-specific oligonucleotide serving as the primer. Following uracil-DNA glycosylase treatment, all cDNA underwent a first 18-cycle PCR with the universal primers M1SS and BC2_uni_R. In the authors' own workflow: For normalization, 1 million high-quality reads were randomly selected from each sample, with every read carrying a distinct molecular identifier. Instead of being binned into consensus sequences, reads with shared molecular identifiers were discarded. MiTCR, run with a Q25 quality threshold and the strictest error-elimination algorithm, handled CDR3 identification, clonotype clustering and error correction. A nonparametric unseen species model using Euler transformation provided a lower-bound estimate of total TCR beta diversity. The raw public data were reprocessed by TCRdb itself: fastp quality trimming at Q25, MiXCR clonotype calling, in-frame beta chains only. Identical CDR3 proteins give one entry, which carries the most common genes and DNA. TCRdb assigned the V and J calls; the authors' analysis was not used. This sample has 1.2 million to 1.5 million distinct CDR3 sequences in its table, and 42% of those were observed once. Roughly 7.7% of the sample is held by the ten biggest clonotypes.

Systemically healthy Caucasian individuals from Russia, 39 in total and aged about 6 to 95 years, were included as donors. Each donor gave ten milliliters of peripheral blood, collected into EDTA-treated Vacutainer tubes. Ficoll-Paque density-gradient centrifugation was used to isolate PBMCs, with at least 6.5 million per sample. Trizol reagent was used to extract total RNA from PBMCs, with at least 5 micrograms per sample. Naive CD45RAhigh/CD27high T cell percentages were measured by flow cytometry on a PBMC aliquot from every donor. The TCR was taken from a woman aged 18-29 years in good health. The sample was blood. Recombination joined TRBV11-3 with TRBJ2-1; 12 bases in between match TRBD1. The DNA sequence is given as TGTGCCAGCAGCTTAGTTTGGTGGGGACAGGGGGCCGATGAGCAGTTCTTC. It is translated as CASSLVWWGQGADEQFF.